The 10 T cell receptor beta chains in this list originate from one sample, sequenced in a study of tumor-infiltrating lymphocytes in primary liver carcinoma. TCR beta cDNA was reverse-transcribed from 500 ng of total RNA. The reaction used a constant-region primer and ProtoScript II reverse transcriptase. ARM-PCR, slightly modified, supplied the TCR beta libraries through three nested multiplex PCR rounds. Use of TRBV1-TRBV30 forward primers with a C-beta reverse primer characterized the first two PCR rounds, which lasted about 9 cycles each. One entry per CDR3 protein results from TCRdb running MiXCR on the multiplex PCR reads. The sample records 310,000 or so distinct CDR3 sequences, almost 60% being singletons. Germline DNA was extracted alongside blood RNA, which was obtained from unsorted whole blood. The sample comprised peripheral blood. These TCRs come from a woman in her 30s with primary liver carcinoma and hepatitis B virus infection.

The genes are TRBV9 and TRBJ2-1; 7 bases fit TRBD2. V shed 0 bases and J 0 bases; nucleotides not matched to a gene: 15. Germline V gene sequence: CDR1 SGDLS, CDR2 YYNGEE. The CDR3 length is 20 residues. The CDR3 loop is CASSVGRFVASGSSYNEQFF. The CDR3 coding sequence is TGTGCCAGCAGCGTAGGTCGCTTTGTGGCTAGCGGTAGCTCCTACAATGAGCAGTTCTTC.

Points on this clonotype: Since a much larger clone is just one base distant, this may be a read error. The V and J genes are TRBV6-5 and TRBJ2-7; tentatively, D is TRBD1 (6 bases). Germline V gene lookup returns CDR1 MNHEY and CDR2 SVGAGI. CDR3 length: 12 residues. The CDR3 DNA is TGTGCCAGCAGTTACAGGGGGTACGAGCAGTGCTTC. Translating it yields CASSYRGYEQCF.

The genes are TRBV20-1 and TRBJ2-5; D is unclear. Germline values: CDR1 DFQATT, CDR2 SNEGSKA (reference sequence). This CDR3 contains 15 residues. V dropped 0 bases and J dropped 4 bases, with 15 bases sitting between them. The chain's CDR3 is CSARDHNSPSETQYF. The CDR3 DNA follows: TGCAGTGCTAGAGATCATAACTCCCCGTCAGAGACCCAGTACTTC.

The rearrangement links TRBV27 to TRBJ2-1, with TRBD2 identical over 9 bases. Germline loops: CDR1 MNHEY, CDR2 SMNVEV (reference sequence). The CDR3 sequence is 15 residues long. Unmatched junction bases numbered 6, after V lost 4 bases and J lost 5 bases. As DNA, the CDR3 is TGTGCCAGCAGTTCCTGGACTAGCGTGAACAATGAGCAGTTCTTC. It translates to CASSSWTSVNNEQFF.

The chain combines TRBV6-9 with TRBJ2-5, with 12 bases that match TRBD2. CDR1 MNHGY and CDR2 SVAAGI come from the germline V gene. Unmatched junction bases numbered 16, after V lost 7 bases and J lost 7 bases. The CDR3 contains 17 residues. This CDR3 reads CASKGLAGGDESGTQYF. The CDR3 nucleotides read TGTGCCAGCAAAGGGCTAGCGGGAGGGGATGAGTCGGGGACCCAGTACTTC.

This clonotype was picked up one time. This chain uses TRBV11-2 with TRBJ2-3, with TRBD2 matching 7 bases. There are 13 residues in the CDR3. CDR1 SGHAT and CDR2 FQNNGV come from the germline V gene. In nucleotides, the CDR3 is TGTGTCACCAGCCCAGACAGAGGGGAGGGGCAGTATTTT. This codes for CVTSPDRGEGQYF.

This clonotype was detected a few times. The rearrangement uses TRBV12-3 or TRBV12-4 and TRBJ1-5; D is undetermined. V lost 6 bases and J lost 0, with 12 bases in between. The CDR3 is 15 amino acids. The CDR3, as DNA: TGTGCCAGCAGCTACTGGGGTTATAGCAATCAGCCCCAGCATTTT. Residues: CASSYWGYSNQPQHF.

There are many counts of this clonotype. The J gene is TRBJ1-2, the V gene TRBV29-1; D is unresolved. V lost 6 bases to trimming and J lost 4 bases, with 18 bases between them. Germline values: CDR1 SQVTM, CDR2 ANQGSEA. The CDR3 loop spans 14 amino acids. CDR3: CSVATSGASYGYTF. CDR3 sequence (DNA): TGCAGCGTCGCTACGTCCGGAGCGTCCTATGGCTACACCTTC.

As regards this clonotype: A clone one base away is much larger, so this may be a read error. The genes are TRBV2 and TRBJ2-2; 9 positions agree with TRBD2. There are 16 residues in the CDR3. CDR1 SNHLY and CDR2 FYNNEI come from the germline V gene. CDR3 nucleotides: TGTGCCAGCAGTGGGGGGACTAGCTCGAACACCGGGAAGCTGTTTTTT. Amino acids: CASSGGTSSNTGKLFF.

Comment on this clonotype: The conserved phenylalanine or tryptophan normally closing the CDR3 is absent here, so this likely arose from a read error. V and J are TRBV11-2 and TRBJ2-2; D is uncertain. Germline V CDR1 and CDR2: SGHAT, FQNNGV. The CDR3 is 16 amino acids. The CDR3 is CASSLVSFISPGELFY. The DNA of the CDR3 is TGTGCCAGCAGTTTAGTAAGCTTTATCTCTCCTGGGGAGCTGTTTTAT.